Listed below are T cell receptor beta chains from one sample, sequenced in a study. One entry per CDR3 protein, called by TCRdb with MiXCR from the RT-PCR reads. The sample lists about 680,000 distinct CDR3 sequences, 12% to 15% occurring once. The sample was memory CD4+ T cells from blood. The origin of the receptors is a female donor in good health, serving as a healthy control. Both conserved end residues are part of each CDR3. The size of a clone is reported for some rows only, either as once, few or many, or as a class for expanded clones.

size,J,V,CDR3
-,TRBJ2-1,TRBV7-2,CASSLTWLARNEQFF
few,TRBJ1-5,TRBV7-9,CASNGQGDQPQHF
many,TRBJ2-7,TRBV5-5,CASTEQGISSYEQYF
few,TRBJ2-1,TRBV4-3,CASSQEPGMGLQFF
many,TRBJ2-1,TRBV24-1,CATSDPYSGPSYNEQFF
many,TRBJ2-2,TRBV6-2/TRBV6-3,CASSYSGRATGELFF
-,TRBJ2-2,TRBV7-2,CASSPTQGIGELFF
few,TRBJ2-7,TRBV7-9,CASSFPNSYEQYF
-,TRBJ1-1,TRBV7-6,CASSLDAVGLMNTEAFF
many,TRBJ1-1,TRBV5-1,CASSLMTGASGTEAFF